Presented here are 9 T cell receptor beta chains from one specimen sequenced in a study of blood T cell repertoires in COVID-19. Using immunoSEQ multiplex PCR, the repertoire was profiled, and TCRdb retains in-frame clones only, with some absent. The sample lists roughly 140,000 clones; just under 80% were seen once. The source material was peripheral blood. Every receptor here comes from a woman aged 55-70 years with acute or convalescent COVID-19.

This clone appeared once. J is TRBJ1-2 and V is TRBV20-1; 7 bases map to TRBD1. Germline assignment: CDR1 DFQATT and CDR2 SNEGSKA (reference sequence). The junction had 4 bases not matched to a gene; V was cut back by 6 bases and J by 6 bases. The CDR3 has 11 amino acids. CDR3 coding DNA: TGCAGTGCCAACAGGGGTAATGGCTACACCTTC. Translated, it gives CSANRGNGYTF.

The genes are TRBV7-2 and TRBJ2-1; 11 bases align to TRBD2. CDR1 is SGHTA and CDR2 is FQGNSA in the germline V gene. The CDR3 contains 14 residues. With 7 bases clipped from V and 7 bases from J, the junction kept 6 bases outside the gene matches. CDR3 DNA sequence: TGTGCCAGCAAAATAGCGGGAGGGCGGAATGAGCAGTTCTTC. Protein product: CASKIAGGRNEQFF.

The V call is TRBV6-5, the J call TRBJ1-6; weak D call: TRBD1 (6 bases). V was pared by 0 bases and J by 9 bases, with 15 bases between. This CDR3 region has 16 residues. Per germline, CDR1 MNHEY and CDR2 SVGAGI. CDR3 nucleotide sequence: TGTGCCAGCAGTTACTCGAGGGGACAAAGCGGTTCACCCCTCCACTTT. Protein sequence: CASSYSRGQSGSPLHF.

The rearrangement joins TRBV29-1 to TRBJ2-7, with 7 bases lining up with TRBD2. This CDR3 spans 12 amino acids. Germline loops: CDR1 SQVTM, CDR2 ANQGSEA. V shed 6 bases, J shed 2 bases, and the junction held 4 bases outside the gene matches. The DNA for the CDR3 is TGCAGCGTCTTGGCGGGGGCCTACGAGCAGTACTTC. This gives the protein CSVLAGAYEQYF.

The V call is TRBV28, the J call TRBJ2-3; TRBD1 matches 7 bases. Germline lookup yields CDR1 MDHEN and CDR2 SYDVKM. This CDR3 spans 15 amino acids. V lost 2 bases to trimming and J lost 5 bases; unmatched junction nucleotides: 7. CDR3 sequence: CASSLNEGARDTQYF. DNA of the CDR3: TGTGCCAGCAGTTTAAATGAGGGGGCCAGAGATACGCAGTATTTT.

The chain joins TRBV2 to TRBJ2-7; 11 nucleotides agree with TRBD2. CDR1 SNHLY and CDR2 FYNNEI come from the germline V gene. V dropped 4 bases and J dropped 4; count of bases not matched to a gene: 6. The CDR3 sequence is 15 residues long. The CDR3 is CASSATSGSVYEQYF. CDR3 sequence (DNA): TGTGCCAGCAGTGCTACTAGCGGGAGCGTTTACGAGCAGTACTTC. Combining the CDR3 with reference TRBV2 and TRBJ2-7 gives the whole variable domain EPEVTQTPSHQVTQMGQEVILRCVPISNHLYFYWYRQILGQKVEFLVSFYNNEISEKSEIFDDQFSVERPDGSNFTLKIRSTKLEDSAMYFCASSATSGSVYEQYFGPGTRLTVT.

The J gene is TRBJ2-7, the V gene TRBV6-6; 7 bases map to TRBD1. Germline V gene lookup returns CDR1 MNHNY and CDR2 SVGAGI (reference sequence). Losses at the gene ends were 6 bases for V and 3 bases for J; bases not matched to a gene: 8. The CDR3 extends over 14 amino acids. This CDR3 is CASSRDRGHYEQYF. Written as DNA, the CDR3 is TGTGCCAGCAGCCGGGACAGAGGACACTACGAGCAGTACTTC.

CDR3 amino acids: CASSPRVAGGYEQYF. The CDR3, as DNA: TGTGCCAGCAGTCCCCGGGTAGCGGGAGGGTACGAGCAGTACTTC. V and J are TRBV28 and TRBJ2-7; TRBD2 agrees at 11 bases. Per germline, CDR1 MDHEN and CDR2 SYDVKM. The CDR3 totals 15 residues. V trimming: 5 bases; J trimming: 4 bases; junction bases outside the gene matches: 7. The variable domain in full, with the rest retrieved from reference TRBV28 and TRBJ2-7, is DVKVTQSSRYLVKRTGEKVFLECVQDMDHENMFWYRQDPGLGLRLIYFSYDVKMKEKGDIPEGYSVSREKKERFSLILESASTNQTSMYLCASSPRVAGGYEQYFGPGTRLTVT.

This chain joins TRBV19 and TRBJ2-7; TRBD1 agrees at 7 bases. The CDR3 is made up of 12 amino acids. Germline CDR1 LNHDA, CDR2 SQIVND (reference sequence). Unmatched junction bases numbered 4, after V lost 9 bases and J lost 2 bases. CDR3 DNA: TGTGCCAGAAACAGGGGCCCCTACGAGCAGTACTTC. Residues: CARNRGPYEQYF.